The clone carrying this TCR beta chain was detected a few times. This specimen comes from a study of beta chain features in type 1 diabetes. cDNA synthesis used the whole RNA isolate, giving expressed TCRB sequences. TCRdb keeps only in-frame clones here, not all; method: immunoSEQ multiplex PCR. Seen here are 200,000 to 250,000 clones, 25% to 35% observed once, and the top ten hold under 4.5%. In germline, CDR1 is MDHEN, CDR2 SYDVKM. The CDR3 is 11 residues long. The chain is built from TRBV28 and TRBJ2-5; TRBD1 is a possible D gene (5 bases). The DNA end is more similar to TRBJ2-7, so the J call may be wrong. Sequencing input: central memory CD4+ T cells from blood. The sequence was obtained from a man aged 25 to 45 in good health. CDR3 sequence (DNA): TGTGCCAGCAGCCAGGGTACCGAGCAGTACTTC. Translation gives CASSQGTEQYF.